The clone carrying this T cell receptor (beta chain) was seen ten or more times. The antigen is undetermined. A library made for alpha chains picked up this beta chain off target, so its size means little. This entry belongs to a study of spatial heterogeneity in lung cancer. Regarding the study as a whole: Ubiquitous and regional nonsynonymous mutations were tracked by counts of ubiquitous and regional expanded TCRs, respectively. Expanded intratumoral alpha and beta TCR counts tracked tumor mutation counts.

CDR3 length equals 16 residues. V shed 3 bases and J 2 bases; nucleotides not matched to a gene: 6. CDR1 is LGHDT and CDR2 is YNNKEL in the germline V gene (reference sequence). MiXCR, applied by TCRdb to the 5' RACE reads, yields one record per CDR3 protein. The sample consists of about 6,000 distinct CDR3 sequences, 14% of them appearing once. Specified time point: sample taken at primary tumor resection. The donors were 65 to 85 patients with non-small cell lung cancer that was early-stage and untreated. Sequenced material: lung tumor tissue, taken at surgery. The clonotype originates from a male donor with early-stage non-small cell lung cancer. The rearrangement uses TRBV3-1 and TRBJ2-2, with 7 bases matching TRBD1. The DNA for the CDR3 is TGTGCCAGCAGCCATCAGACAGGGCCTAACACCGGGGAGCTGTTTTTT. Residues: CASSHQTGPNTGELFF.